This TCR beta chain originates from a study of blood T cells in healthy people across ages. General study points: Fewer expanded clones and more diversity marked long-lived versus aged donors.

Through a sample-barcoded 5' primer and a J-beta primer mix, a second PCR was run for roughly 6 to 11 cycles. TCRdb reanalysed the 5' RACE reads using MiXCR and keeps one entry per CDR3 protein. The sample has 600,000 to 650,000 distinct CDR3 sequences; about 54% are singletons. In the case of this clonotype: The antigen remains unidentified.

Trimming removed 6 bases from V and 3 bases from J, with 9 bases in between. This CDR3 has 13 amino acids. Germline-derived CDR1 and CDR2 are MDHEN and SYDVKM. J is TRBJ1-5 and V is TRBV28; no clear D. Specimen: blood. The source is a man aged 55 to 70 in good health. The CDR3 DNA reads TGTGCCAGCAGCAGGATGTACAATCAGCCCCAGCATTTT. This codes for CASSRMYNQPQHF.